This T cell receptor beta chain emerged from a study of T cells after yellow fever vaccination. Study as a whole: SMART-Seq v4 Ultra Low Input handled preparation of low-cell-number fractions.

The CDR3 consists of 13 residues. V lost 5 bases and J lost 5, with 16 bases in between. Germline-derived CDR1 and CDR2 are DFQATT and SNEGSKA (reference sequence). TCRdb re-called the 5' RACE reads through MiXCR, storing one row per CDR3 protein. The sample yields about 220,000 distinct CDR3 sequences, more than 6.5% seen once. This clonotype was counted only a few times. What it binds is not known. Study-wide results and caveats: In FACS-sorted repertoires, abundant clonotypes from the bulk population could appear as contaminants. On re-exposure, the response was weaker but peaked faster, at day 5 versus 15.

The V and J genes are TRBV20-1 and TRBJ2-7; weak D call: TRBD1 (6 bases). The clonotype was recovered from a man under 40 who received the YFV17D yellow fever vaccine. This specimen consisted of CD4+ T cells sorted from PBMCs, obtained on the day of the yellow fever booster vaccination. Written as DNA, the CDR3 is TGCAGTGCTGTCCTCTACAGGGAGCACGAGCAGTACTTC. As protein: CSAVLYREHEQYF.